This entry concerns a single T cell receptor (beta chain). Its antigen remains unidentified. The source of the sample is a study of siplizumab effects on memory and regulatory T cells. Study observations and caveats: Of the proliferating CD4+ or CD8+ clones, roughly 75-97% lacked a naive or memory phenotype that could be assigned. Where siplizumab was present, mappable alloreactive CD4+ clones averaged almost 70% Treg-derived, compared with more than 25% in controls. Just a small share of alloreactive clones was traced back to unstimulated subsets. Naive T cells apparently outstripped memory cells in diversity and seemed major alloresponse contributors.

Per germline, CDR1 MDHEN and CDR2 SYDVKM. The length of the CDR3 is 14 residues. The table came from immunoSEQ multiplex PCR; TCRdb's copy has only in-frame clones and leaves some out. The sample has around 7,000 clones; more than 60% are singletons. This chain uses TRBV28 with TRBJ2-5; the match to TRBD2 covers 9 bases. The J call is doubtful: the DNA matches TRBJ2-7 better. The sequenced material came from effector memory CD8+ T cells sorted from blood. Subset noted: unstimulated CD8+ effector memory T cells. This clonotype originated in a human donor in good health. The CDR3 reads CASSTLREGYEQYF. In nucleotides, the CDR3 is TGTGCCAGCAGTACCTTGCGGGAGGGTTACGAGCAGTACTTC.